This is a list of T cell receptor beta chains from one sample in a study of human T cells and chemical hapten exposure. TCRdb reprocessed the RACE reads via MiXCR and lists one record per CDR3 protein. The sample shows roughly 180,000 distinct CDR3 sequences, around 20% of them seen only once. Sequenced here: whole blood, sampled in connection with sensitization to the hapten diphenylcyclopropenone (DPC). The source of these receptors is a woman aged 45-60 years with alopecia areata. Some clones in this sample may be carry-over from other donors' samples. CDR3s include the opening cysteine and the closing phenylalanine or tryptophan. Each record gives: D gene, CDR3 length, V gene, J gene, clone size, CDR3 DNA, CDR3 protein. D genes are given only for firm matches. Clone sizes are given selectively: once, few, many, or a class where the clone is expanded.

-,14,TRBV11-2,TRBJ1-1,-,TGTGCCAGCAGCCCCCACTCTGATTCCACTGAAGCTTTCTTT,CASSPHSDSTEAFF
-,13,TRBV20-1,TRBJ1-1,many,TGCAGTGCTAGAGATCCCAGGGGTACTGAAGCTTTCTTT,CSARDPRGTEAFF
-,14,TRBV6-2/TRBV6-3,TRBJ1-6,many,TGTGCCAGCAGCCTTCAAGTAGACCGTTCACCCCTCCACTTT,CASSLQVDRSPLHF
-,12,TRBV2,TRBJ1-1,few,TGTGCCAGCAGTGACAGGGCCACTGAAGCTTTCTTT,CASSDRATEAFF
TRBD1,13,TRBV29-1,TRBJ2-5,-,TGCAGCGTTGTCGGGACAGGGCAAGAGACCCAGTACTTC,CSVVGTGQETQYF
-,13,TRBV20-1,TRBJ2-7,-,TGCAGTGCTAGTACGCTAGCGTCGGGGGAGCAGTACTTC,CSASTLASGEQYF
TRBD1,13,TRBV10-3,TRBJ1-1,few,TGTGCCATGGGGGACAGGGTAAACACTGAAGCTTTCTTT,CAMGDRVNTEAFF
-,15,TRBV5-1,TRBJ1-4,few,TGCGCCAGCAGCTCGTCGGGTAGGGCTAATGAAAAACTGTTTTTT,CASSSSGRANEKLFF
-,14,TRBV20-1,TRBJ1-4,-,TGCAGTGCTATCGTCGGCAGCGAGGACGAAAAACTGTTTTTT,CSAIVGSEDEKLFF
TRBD2,12,TRBV20-1,TRBJ2-1,-,TGCAGTGCTAGCTTGGGAGGGAATGAGCAGTTCTTC,CSASLGGNEQFF
TRBD1,14,TRBV12-3/TRBV12-4,TRBJ2-7,-,TGTGCCAGCGCCTTGGACAGGGATAGCTACGAGCAGTACTTC,CASALDRDSYEQYF
-,15,TRBV2,TRBJ2-1,-,TGTGCCAGCAGGGAGCGGGAAAGGGGGGACAATGAGCAGTTCTTC,CASRERERGDNEQFF
-,16,TRBV2,TRBJ2-4,-,TGTGCCAGCAGTGAAGCAACGGCCGTAGCCAAAAACATTCAGTACTTC,CASSEATAVAKNIQYF